These 11 T cell receptor beta chains were sequenced from one sample in a study of molecular identifiers for immune sequencing clone quantification. TCRdb re-analysed the PCR reads in MiXCR, keeping a single row per CDR3 protein. Of 88,000 or so distinct CDR3 sequences detected, around 23% appear once; the ten largest clones hold 1.1%. Sequencing was carried out using naive CD8+ T cells from blood, with Jurkat cell RNA spiked in. Regarding subset: FACS-sorted CD8+CD4-CCR7+CD45RA+ naive T cells. Receptors were obtained from a human donor in good health. Some libraries in this study had Jurkat cell RNA spiked in.

This clonotype was observed many times. The chain links TRBV30 to TRBJ1-3, with D perhaps matching TRBD1 (5 bases). Germline V CDR1 and CDR2: GTSNPN, SVGIG (reference sequence). V lost 2 bases to trimming and J lost 0 bases, with 11 bases between them. There are 15 residues in the CDR3. The chain's CDR3 is CAWSWGGGSGNTIYF. In DNA, the CDR3 is TGTGCCTGGAGTTGGGGTGGGGGCTCTGGAAACACCATATATTTT.

At least ten counts were recorded for this clonotype. The chain links TRBV7-9 to TRBJ2-3; a possible D gene is TRBD2 (5 bases). The length of the CDR3 is 13 residues. With 5 bases removed from V and 4 bases from J, the gap between germline ends came to 10 bases. CDR1 and CDR2 (germline): SEHNR, FQNEAQ (reference sequence). The CDR3 protein is CASSTTLADTQYF. The CDR3 DNA reads TGTGCCAGCAGCACCACACTAGCAGATACGCAGTATTTT. The whole variable domain, filled in from reference TRBV7-9 and TRBJ2-3, reads DTGVSQNPRHKITKRGQNVTFRCDPISEHNRLYWYRQTLGQGPEFLTYFQNEAQLEKSRLLSDRFSAERPKGSFSTLEIQRTEQGDSAMYLCASSTTLADTQYFGPGTRLTVL.

The J gene is TRBJ2-7, the V gene TRBV4-1; 10 bases map to TRBD2. Germline V gene lookup returns CDR1 MGHRA and CDR2 YSYEKL. V lost 2 bases, J lost 3 bases, and 4 bases stayed unmatched. The CDR3 consists of 15 residues. The CDR3 sequence is CASSQRTSGGYEQYF. The CDR3 DNA is TGCGCCAGCAGCCAAAGGACTAGCGGCGGCTACGAGCAGTACTTC.

Note on this clonotype: A read error may be the cause here, since a much bigger clone is one base away. The chain couples TRBV7-9 to TRBJ2-7; D is tentatively TRBD1 or TRBD2 (5 bases each). Germline V gene sequence: CDR1 SEHNR, CDR2 FQNEAQ (reference sequence). CDR3 size: 15 residues. The V end was cut by 5 bases, the J end by 2 bases, with 16 bases between. CDR3 in amino acids: CASSVRDGEPYEQYF. DNA for the CDR3: TGTGCCAGCAGCGTTAGGGACGGGGAACCCTACGAGCAGTACTTC.

This clonotype was found many times. The V and J genes are TRBV11-2 and TRBJ2-5; D not certain. The germline gives CDR1 SGHAT, CDR2 FQNNGV. The V end was cut by 5 bases, the J end by 4 bases, with 11 bases between. The CDR3 is made up of 13 amino acids. The CDR3 region is CASSPLIVETQYF. In DNA form, the CDR3 reads TGTGCCAGCAGCCCCCTCATTGTAGAGACCCAGTACTTC.

This chain uses TRBV25-1 with TRBJ1-1; TRBD1 might be the D (5 bases). CDR1 is MGHDK, CDR2 SYGVNS, per germline. V was shortened by 6 bases and J by 1 base, with 12 bases between the two germline ends. The CDR3 extends over 14 amino acids. CDR3 loop: CASSVTGTNTEAFF. In DNA form, the CDR3 reads TGTGCCAGCAGCGTAACCGGGACGAACACTGAAGCTTTCTTT. The full variable domain, with the rest looked up from reference TRBV25-1 and TRBJ1-1, is EADIYQTPRYLVIGTGKKITLECSQTMGHDKMYWYQQDPGMELHLIHYSYGVNSTEKGDLSSESTVSRIRTEHFPLTLESARPSHTSQYLCASSVTGTNTEAFFGQGTRLTVV.

With respect to this clonotype: An end of the junction differs from the germline gene, which may be a read error. The chain couples TRBV20-1 to TRBJ2-7; weak D call: TRBD2 (5 bases). Germline V gene data show CDR1 as DFQATT and CDR2 as SNEGSKA (reference sequence). The CDR3 runs 13 residues. CDR3 nucleotides: TGCAGTGCGGGAGTAGTGAGCTCCTACGGGCAGTACTTC. It is translated as CSAGVVSSYGQYF.

This clonotype was seen a few times. A much larger clonotype is one base distant, so this may be a read error. It is likely a read error, because the conserved phenylalanine at the end of the CDR3 is missing. This chain joins TRBV7-9 and TRBJ2-7, with D tentatively TRBD2 (6 bases). Germline V gives CDR1 SEHNR, CDR2 FQNEAQ (reference sequence). This CDR3 spans 12 amino acids. The ends were cut back, 2 bases at V and 4 bases at J, with 6 bases in the middle. CDR3 DNA: TGTGCCAGCAGCTTACGGGAGTACGAGCAGTACTCC. Translation gives CASSLREYEQYS.

At least ten counts were recorded for this clonotype. This chain uses TRBV12-3 or TRBV12-4 with TRBJ2-6, with D maybe TRBD1 (5 bases). V lost 2 bases and J 2 bases, leaving 16 bases between the germline ends. The CDR3 totals 18 residues. The CDR3 spells CASSLHGQGSTGANVLTF. In DNA, the CDR3 is TGTGCCAGCAGTTTACATGGTCAGGGATCCACTGGGGCCAACGTCCTGACTTTC.

In this sample, this clonotype turned up once. A much larger clonotype is one base distant, so this may be a read error. The rearrangement links TRBV27 to TRBJ2-7; tentatively, D is TRBD1 or TRBD2 (6 bases each). The CDR3 spans 15 residues. Germline CDR1 is MNHEY and CDR2 is SMNVEV (reference sequence). The V end was cut by 2 bases, the J end by 4 bases, with 15 bases between. The CDR3 bases are TGTGCCAGCAGTTTAGGCCCGGGGGCGGGTTACGAGCAGTACTTC. Protein sequence: CASSLGPGAGYEQYF.

Comment on this clonotype: A much larger clone lies a single base off, so this may be a read error. The gene calls are TRBV18 and TRBJ1-1, with 8 nucleotides matching TRBD1. The CDR3 contains 17 residues. Looked up from germline, CDR1 is KGHSH and CDR2 is LQKENI. In DNA form, the CDR3 reads TGTGCCAGCTCACCATACGCCGGGGGACAGGCGAACGCTGAAGCTTTCTTT. The encoded protein is CASSPYAGGQANAEAFF. Based on the CDR3 plus reference TRBV18 and TRBJ1-1, the full variable domain is NAGVMQNPRHLVRRRGQEARLRCSPMKGHSHVYWYRQLPEEGLKFMVYLQKENIIDESGMPKERFSAEFPKEGPSILRIQQVVRGDSAAYFCASSPYAGGQANAEAFFGQGTRLTVV.